These T cell receptor beta chains were read from a single sample in a study of a mutant IDH1 vaccine in newly diagnosed glioma. Some clones are missing from TCRdb's copy, which holds only in-frame ones; the method was immunoSEQ multiplex PCR. Found here are 50,000 to 70,000 clones, over 70% of them singletons; the top ten hold around 1.5%. No cognate antigen is known for these TCRs. Material: PBMCs, obtained from a glioma patient whose treatment included an IDH1 peptide vaccine. The receptors were gathered from a man aged 40-49 years with glioma. Each CDR3 is given with its conserved first and last residue. The order of the fields is CDR3 protein, CDR3 DNA, D gene, J gene, V gene, clone size. D genes are given only for firm matches. Only some rows state a clone size, as once, few, many or a class for expanded clones.

CDR3: CASSQREGGETQYF
DNA: TGTGCCAGCAGCCAACGGGAGGGAGGGGAGACCCAGTACTTC
D: TRBD2
J: TRBJ2-5
V: TRBV7-6
size: .

CDR3: CASSPGGRTTDTQYF
DNA: TGCGCCAGCAGCCCGGGAGGCAGAACCACAGATACGCAGTATTTT
D: TRBD2
J: TRBJ2-3
V: TRBV5-1
size: .

CDR3: CATRDRVDGYTF
DNA: TGTGCCACCAGGGACAGGGTGGATGGCTACACCTTC
D: TRBD1
J: TRBJ1-2
V: TRBV19
size: .

CDR3: CASSLPGEHGELFF
DNA: TGCGCCAGCAGCTTGCCAGGGGAGCACGGGGAGCTGTTTTTT
D: .
J: TRBJ2-2
V: TRBV5-1
size: .

CDR3: CASTTGAAGETQYF
DNA: TGTGCCAGTACGACAGGGGCCGCAGGAGAGACCCAGTACTTC
D: TRBD1
J: TRBJ2-5
V: TRBV19
size: once

CDR3: CASSKGRYEQYF
DNA: TGTGCCAGTAGTAAAGGCAGGTACGAGCAGTACTTC
D: .
J: TRBJ2-7
V: TRBV19
size: .

CDR3: CASSKEGGRQRVYGYTF
DNA: TGTGCCAGCAGCAAGGAGGGGGGGAGACAACGAGTCTATGGCTACACCTTC
D: .
J: TRBJ1-2
V: TRBV21-1
size: .

CDR3: CASSFHSSQGSGGLYF
DNA: TGTGCCAGCAGTTTCCACTCGTCGCAGGGAAGTGGGGGTCTGTACTTC
D: .
J: TRBJ2-7
V: TRBV6-5
size: few

CDR3: CASSATEDTQYF
DNA: TGTGCCAGCAGCGCGACTGAAGATACGCAGTATTTT
D: .
J: TRBJ2-3
V: TRBV9
size: .

CDR3: CASSVESGSSSYNEQFF
DNA: TGTGCCAGCAGCGTAGAGAGCGGGTCGAGCTCCTACAATGAGCAGTTCTTC
D: .
J: TRBJ2-1
V: TRBV9
size: .

CDR3: CAMKIAGWQETQYF
DNA: TGTGCCATGAAAATAGCGGGATGGCAAGAGACCCAGTACTTC
D: TRBD2
J: TRBJ2-5
V: TRBV2
size: few

CDR3: CASLRDGYQETQYF
DNA: TGTGCCAGCCTTCGGGATGGCTACCAAGAGACCCAGTACTTC
D: .
J: TRBJ2-5
V: TRBV2
size: .

CDR3: CTSSPPRDYSYEQYF
DNA: TGCACCAGCAGCCCGCCCCGGGACTATTCCTACGAGCAGTACTTC
D: .
J: TRBJ2-7
V: TRBV1
size: .

CDR3: CASSIQPGQGYGYTF
DNA: TGTGCCAGTAGTATACAACCGGGACAGGGGTATGGCTACACCTTC
D: TRBD1
J: TRBJ1-2
V: TRBV19
size: .

CDR3: CASQTGDGYTF
DNA: TGTGCCAGCCAAACAGGGGATGGCTACACCTTC
D: TRBD1
J: TRBJ1-2
V: TRBV6-5
size: .

CDR3: CASSPGQGHTGELFF
DNA: TGCGCCAGCAGCCCGGGACAGGGGCACACCGGGGAGCTGTTTTTT
D: TRBD1
J: TRBJ2-2
V: TRBV5-1
size: .

CDR3: CASRLQGADTQYF
DNA: TGTGCCAGCAGGCTACAGGGCGCAGATACGCAGTATTTT
D: .
J: TRBJ2-3
V: TRBV6-5
size: once

CDR3: CASGFGQTRWNQPQHF
DNA: TGTGCTAGTGGTTTTGGACAGACCCGTTGGAATCAGCCCCAGCATTTT
D: .
J: TRBJ1-5
V: TRBV12-5
size: .

CDR3: CASRGDRTANEKLFF
DNA: TGCGCCAGCAGAGGGGACAGGACCGCTAATGAAAAACTGTTTTTT
D: TRBD1
J: TRBJ1-4
V: TRBV10-1
size: .

CDR3: CASSFQGGYNEQFF
DNA: TGCGCCAGCAGCTTCCAGGGGGGGTACAATGAGCAGTTCTTC
D: .
J: TRBJ2-1
V: TRBV4-3
size: .

CDR3: CASSPGRVWDTDTQYF
DNA: TGTGCCAGCAGCCCGGGTCGGGTCTGGGACACAGATACGCAGTATTTT
D: .
J: TRBJ2-3
V: TRBV5-8
size: .

CDR3: CASSYRRNQPQHF
DNA: TGTGCCAGCAGTTACCGGCGGAATCAGCCCCAGCATTTT
D: .
J: TRBJ1-5
V: TRBV6-5
size: .

CDR3: CASSLGLDPHEQYF
DNA: TGTGCCAGCAGCTTGGGGCTCGATCCCCACGAGCAGTACTTC
D: .
J: TRBJ2-7
V: TRBV5-6
size: .

CDR3: CASSPTGVTDTQYF
DNA: TGTGCCAGCTCACCGACAGGGGTCACAGATACGCAGTATTTT
D: TRBD1
J: TRBJ2-3
V: TRBV18
size: .

CDR3: CASSVGVVGELFF
DNA: TGTGCCAGCAGCGTAGGTGTAGTGGGGGAGCTGTTTTTT
D: .
J: TRBJ2-2
V: TRBV9
size: .

CDR3: CASSRTSGSFYEQYF
DNA: TGTGCCAGCAGCCGGACTAGCGGGAGCTTTTACGAGCAGTACTTC
D: TRBD2
J: TRBJ2-7
V: TRBV9
size: .

CDR3: CASSGRTGGGTGELFF
DNA: TGTGCCAGCAGCGGGCGGACAGGGGGCGGCACCGGGGAGCTGTTTTTT
D: TRBD1
J: TRBJ2-2
V: TRBV7-9
size: .

CDR3: CAKFMTGTSGNEQYF
DNA: TGTGCCAAATTTATGACCGGGACTAGCGGGAACGAGCAGTACTTC
D: TRBD2
J: TRBJ2-7
V: TRBV6-5
size: .

CDR3: CSVDQGDYGYTF
DNA: TGCAGCGTTGATCAGGGGGACTATGGCTACACCTTC
D: TRBD1
J: TRBJ1-2
V: TRBV29-1
size: few

CDR3: CASRLDRGKFYEQYF
DNA: TGCGCCAGCAGACTCGACAGGGGAAAATTCTACGAGCAGTACTTC
D: TRBD1
J: TRBJ2-7
V: TRBV5-1
size: .

CDR3: CAITETENTGELFF
DNA: TGTGCCATCACTGAGACAGAGAACACCGGGGAGCTGTTTTTT
D: .
J: TRBJ2-2
V: TRBV10-3
size: .

CDR3: CASSPFRTAGEQFF
DNA: TGTGCCAGCTCACCTTTCCGGACCGCGGGTGAGCAGTTCTTC
D: .
J: TRBJ2-1
V: TRBV18
size: .

CDR3: CASSYSTGDEAFF
DNA: TGTGCCAGCAGTTACTCGACGGGTGATGAAGCTTTCTTT
D: .
J: TRBJ1-1
V: TRBV6-6
size: .

CDR3: CASSNVGQRAGYTF
DNA: TGTGCCAGTAGTAACGTTGGACAGAGGGCTGGCTACACCTTC
D: .
J: TRBJ1-2
V: TRBV19
size: .

CDR3: CASSYFGGPNNEQFF
DNA: TGTGCCAGCAGCTATTTTGGGGGCCCTAACAATGAGCAGTTCTTC
D: .
J: TRBJ2-1
V: TRBV6-1
size: once

CDR3: CASSMGGKETQYF
DNA: TGTGCCAGCAGTATGGGGGGCAAAGAGACCCAGTACTTC
D: .
J: TRBJ2-5
V: TRBV6-6
size: .

CDR3: CASSGGRTGGEAQYF
DNA: TGTGCCAGCAGCGGCGGCAGGACAGGGGGAGAGGCCCAGTACTTC
D: TRBD1
J: TRBJ2-5
V: TRBV7-9
size: .

CDR3: CARSLEGGADEKLFF
DNA: TGTGCCAGAAGCTTGGAGGGGGGTGCTGATGAAAAACTGTTTTTT
D: .
J: TRBJ1-4
V: TRBV5-3
size: .

CDR3: CASSRGEYEQYF
DNA: TGTGCCAGTAGTAGGGGAGAATACGAGCAGTACTTC
D: .
J: TRBJ2-7
V: TRBV19
size: .

CDR3: CASSQPERRPVSYEQYF
DNA: TGTGCCAGCAGCCAACCGGAGCGCAGGCCAGTCTCCTACGAGCAGTACTTC
D: .
J: TRBJ2-7
V: TRBV7-8
size: .

CDR3: CASSHGLAGGRRYEQYF
DNA: TGTGCCAGTAGCCACGGACTAGCGGGAGGGCGAAGGTACGAGCAGTACTTC
D: TRBD2
J: TRBJ2-7
V: TRBV19
size: .

CDR3: CASSVQGETQYF
DNA: TGTGCCAGCAGTGTGCAGGGCGAGACCCAGTACTTC
D: .
J: TRBJ2-5
V: TRBV2
size: .

CDR3: CASSQQGSNTEAFF
DNA: TGCGCCAGCAGCCAACAGGGAAGTAACACTGAAGCTTTCTTT
D: .
J: TRBJ1-1
V: TRBV5-1
size: once

CDR3: CARTTGARATNEKLFF
DNA: TGTGCCAGAACGACGGGGGCGAGAGCAACTAATGAAAAACTGTTTTTT
D: .
J: TRBJ1-4
V: TRBV10-3
size: once

CDR3: CASSQEGTSGFYEQYF
DNA: TGCGCCAGCAGCCAAGAAGGAACTAGCGGATTCTACGAGCAGTACTTC
D: TRBD2
J: TRBJ2-7
V: TRBV4-1
size: .

CDR3: CASRTGGTDTQYF
DNA: TGTGCCAGCAGGACAGGGGGGACAGATACGCAGTATTTT
D: TRBD1
J: TRBJ2-3
V: TRBV9
size: .

CDR3: CASSLTGAGTEAFF
DNA: TGTGCCAGCAGTTTAACAGGGGCTGGCACTGAAGCTTTCTTT
D: TRBD1
J: TRBJ1-1
V: TRBV28
size: .

CDR3: CASRNKQNTGELFF
DNA: TGCGCCAGCAGGAACAAACAGAACACCGGGGAGCTGTTTTTT
D: .
J: TRBJ2-2
V: TRBV5-1
size: .

CDR3: CATSRVMNTEAFF
DNA: TGTGCCACCAGCAGAGTGATGAACACTGAAGCTTTCTTT
D: .
J: TRBJ1-1
V: TRBV15
size: .

CDR3: CATSRGQAHEQYF
DNA: TGTGCCACCAGCAGAGGTCAAGCCCACGAGCAGTACTTC
D: .
J: TRBJ2-7
V: TRBV15
size: .

CDR3: CASSLGGQGALDGYTF
DNA: TGCGCCAGCAGCTTAGGAGGTCAGGGGGCGCTGGATGGCTACACCTTC
D: TRBD1
J: TRBJ1-2
V: TRBV5-1
size: .

CDR3: CASSSANGDGYTF
DNA: TGTGCCAGCAGCTCAGCGAACGGGGATGGCTACACCTTC
D: .
J: TRBJ1-2
V: TRBV7-6
size: .

CDR3: CASSLQASYEQYF
DNA: TGCGCCAGCAGCTTACAGGCTTCCTACGAGCAGTACTTC
D: .
J: TRBJ2-7
V: TRBV5-1
size: .

CDR3: CASSLVRDSQSYEQYF
DNA: TGTGCCAGCAGCTTAGTCCGGGACAGCCAGAGCTACGAGCAGTACTTC
D: TRBD1
J: TRBJ2-7
V: TRBV7-8
size: .

CDR3: CASSQEPPGRGGYTF
DNA: TGCGCCAGCAGCCAAGAGCCCCCGGGGCGAGGGGGCTACACCTTC
D: .
J: TRBJ1-2
V: TRBV4-1
size: .

CDR3: CASSQARQGPGDNQPQHF
DNA: TGTGCCAGCAGCCAGGCCCGGCAGGGGCCTGGGGACAATCAGCCCCAGCATTTT
D: .
J: TRBJ1-5
V: TRBV7-6
size: .

CDR3: CASSALADYNEQFF
DNA: TGTGCCAGCAGTGCGCTAGCGGACTACAATGAGCAGTTCTTC
D: TRBD2
J: TRBJ2-1
V: TRBV2
size: once

CDR3: CASSPPQGAGETQYF
DNA: TGTGCCAGCTCACCACCCCAGGGGGCCGGGGAGACCCAGTACTTC
D: TRBD1
J: TRBJ2-5
V: TRBV18
size: .

CDR3: CASSLVGADTQYF
DNA: TGTGCCAGCAGCCTAGTTGGGGCAGATACGCAGTATTTT
D: .
J: TRBJ2-3
V: TRBV7-2
size: .